This T cell receptor (beta chain) was identified in a study of PD-L1 blockade in urothelial cancer. About the study: The analyses of blood took place 3 weeks (second dose) and 6 weeks after treatment start.

Germline CDR1 reads SGHRS; CDR2 reads YFSETQ. V was pared by 4 bases and J by 0 bases, with 5 bases of the junction left unmatched. The CDR3 length is 15 residues. The time point denotes: pretreatment peripheral blood. The method was immunoSEQ multiplex PCR; TCRdb's version includes in-frame clones alone and lacks a portion of them. The repertoire consists of tens of thousands of clones, with approximately 85% occurring once and the leading ten covering 6.8%. The receptor's source is a man aged 55 to 69 with urothelial cancer. The input for sequencing was PBMCs, taken around atezolizumab (anti-PD-L1) treatment. The rearrangement joins TRBV5-1 to TRBJ2-7; 9 bases agree with TRBD2. CDR3 nucleotides: TGCGCCAGCAGCCCTGGCGGGGGGGGCTCCTACGAGCAGTACTTC. Encoded protein: CASSPGGGGSYEQYF.